This TCR beta chain was identified in a study of response to subunit inactivated influenza vaccine. TCRdb analysed the RT-PCR reads with MiXCR anew, one entry per CDR3 protein. The sample lists some 550,000 distinct CDR3 sequences, around a quarter occurring once. The table lists this clonotype with a few counts. The CDR3 sequence is 13 residues long. Germline values: CDR1 DFQATT, CDR2 SNEGSKA (reference sequence). Trimming took 7 bases from V and 0 from J, leaving 10 bases between them. These sequences were also reported in another study, on T cells expressing NK-cell markers. That paper adds: Researchers built TCR beta cDNA using 5'RACE template switching with UMIs. Sorted CD3+CD56+NKG2C+, CD3+CD56+NKG2C- and CD3+CD56-NKG2C+ T cells provided the TCR beta repertoires. A handful of donors showed these clonotypes also leading the CD3+CD56-NKG2C+ fraction.

This receptor was taken from a man between 50 and 59 years old who received an inactivated influenza vaccine. The sample here was CD4+ T cells sorted from PBMCs, taken roughly 12 days after vaccination. V usage is TRBV20-1 and J usage is TRBJ1-5; D is possibly TRBD1 (6 bases). The CDR3 DNA reads TGCAGTGGGACAGCAACTAGCAATCAGCCCCAGCATTTT. Translating gives CSGTATSNQPQHF.